This entry describes one TCR beta chain. The CDR3 spans 18 residues. The V gene lost 0 bases and the J gene lost 2 bases, with 19 bases spanning the gap. Per the germline V gene, CDR1 is LGHNA and CDR2 is YSLEER. The sample belongs to a study of shared clonotypes between healthy human individuals. Each sorted subset replicate got 200 ng genomic DNA, tens of thousands of genomes. Sequencing used immunoSEQ multiplex PCR; TCRdb keeps in-frame clones, though not all of them. The table shows about 1,800,000 clones, with 85% to 95% occurring only once. CD45RO-negative, CCR7-selected cells formed the naive CD8 fraction, which excluded terminally differentiated effector memory CD45RA+ cells.

This TCR was recovered from a man younger than 30 in good health. Input material: naive CD8+ T cells sorted from blood. The chain links TRBV4-3 to TRBJ2-5; perhaps TRBD1 as D (6 bases). The CDR3 sequence: CASSQDYENRVLQETQYF. The DNA for the CDR3 is TGCGCCAGCAGCCAAGATTACGAGAACAGGGTACTTCAAGAGACCCAGTACTTC.